These T cell receptor beta chains were read from a single sample in a study of metastatic and nonmetastatic thyroid tumors. TCRdb re-called the PCR reads through MiXCR. The sample yields 15,000 to 20,000 clones, approximately 28% seen once. Sequencing input: tumor tissue. All receptors derive from a female donor with papillary thyroid cancer or a benign thyroid nodule (not recorded which). Some clones in this sample may be carry-over from other donors' samples. Each CDR3 is given with its conserved first and last residue. D genes are given only for firm matches. Clone size appears in some rows only: once, few, many, or a class for an expanded clone.

clone size,V gene,J gene,D gene,CDR3 protein,CDR3 DNA
-,TRBV6-1,TRBJ1-1,-,CASSDGENTEAFF,TGTGCCAGCAGTGACGGGGAGAACACTGAAGCTTTCTTT
medium-sized,TRBV6-5,TRBJ1-4,-,CASSYRGFGEKLFF,TGTGCCAGCAGTTACCGGGGCTTCGGTGAAAAACTGTTTTTT
many,TRBV20-1,TRBJ2-1,-,CSARDYLSYNEQFF,TGCAGTGCTAGAGACTACCTCTCCTACAATGAGCAGTTCTTC
-,TRBV28,TRBJ2-1,TRBD2,CASTPSGLAGAIGVF,TGTGCCAGCACCCCCTCCGGACTAGCGGGAGCCATAGGGGTCTTC
-,TRBV6-2/TRBV6-3,TRBJ1-5,-,CAISYRDQPQHF,TGTGCCATCAGTTACCGCGACCAACCCCAGCATTTT
few,TRBV27,TRBJ2-1,-,CASSGGGLGDEQFF,TGTGCCAGCTCGGGGGGCGGTCTTGGGGATGAGCAGTTCTTC
-,TRBV7-6,TRBJ2-7,-,CASSLWGPDSLVVQYF,TGTGCCAGCAGCTTATGGGGGCCGGATTCCCTCGTTGTGCAGTACTTC
-,TRBV19,TRBJ2-6,TRBD1,CASRQGATLGGANVLTF,TGTGCCAGTAGACAGGGGGCGACCCTTGGCGGGGCCAACGTCCTGACTTTC
many,TRBV5-4,TRBJ2-7,TRBD1,CASSSVTGGEGEQYF,TGTGCCAGCAGCTCCGTAACAGGGGGCGAAGGCGAGCAGTACTTC
many,TRBV6-1,TRBJ2-2,TRBD1,CASNPGQGANTGELFF,TGTGCCAGCAACCCGGGACAGGGGGCGAACACCGGGGAGCTGTTTTTT
-,TRBV5-1,TRBJ1-1,TRBD1,CASSSNRGISGGTEASF,TGCGCCAGCAGCTCCAACAGGGGAATCAGTGGTGGGACTGAAGCTTCCTTT
few,TRBV4-3,TRBJ2-1,TRBD2,CASSQSAGGSLDNEQFF,TGCGCCAGCAGCCAATCAGCGGGGGGGTCTCTGGACAATGAGCAGTTCTTC
few,TRBV28,TRBJ2-3,-,CAIISGDSTDTQYF,TGTGCCATCATCTCGGGAGACAGCACAGATACGCAGTATTTT
few,TRBV12-3/TRBV12-4,TRBJ1-3,TRBD1,CASSLRTGGVNTIYF,TGTGCCAGCAGTCTGAGGACAGGGGGCGTAAACACCATATATTTT
-,TRBV5-1,TRBJ1-6,-,CASSLGTRPPLHF,TGCGCCAGCAGCTTGGGAACGCGGCCACCCCTCCACTTT
-,TRBV11-1,TRBJ1-1,-,CVSSRGVDLNTEAFF,TGTGTCAGCAGCCGGGGGGTCGACCTGAACACTGAAGCTTTCTTT
many,TRBV27,TRBJ1-4,TRBD1,CASPGQGNEKLFF,TGTGCCAGCCCGGGACAGGGGAATGAAAAACTGTTTTTT
many,TRBV11-3,TRBJ2-3,TRBD2,CASSVGTSGSRSTDTQYF,TGTGCCAGCAGCGTAGGGACTAGCGGGAGCCGGAGCACAGATACGCAGTATTTT
many,TRBV20-1,TRBJ1-4,TRBD1,CSARETRTGWVF,TGCAGTGCTAGAGAAACCCGGACAGGGTGGGTTTTT
many,TRBV7-6,TRBJ2-1,TRBD2,CASSLTIAGSSYNEQFF,TGTGCCAGCAGCTTAACGATAGCGGGCTCTTCCTACAATGAGCAGTTCTTC
-,TRBV3-1,TRBJ1-4,TRBD1,CASSQDGTGGNEKLFF,TGTGCCAGCAGCCAAGATGGTACAGGGGGAAATGAAAAACTGTTTTTT
many,TRBV9,TRBJ1-2,-,CASSSETRAGYTF,TGTGCCAGCAGCTCAGAAACTAGGGCTGGCTACACCTTC
-,TRBV20-1,TRBJ2-7,-,CSARRGASEQYF,TGCAGTGCTCGGAGAGGGGCCAGCGAGCAGTACTTC
-,TRBV5-1,TRBJ2-3,TRBD2,CASSLGTSGGSTDTQYF,TGCGCCAGCAGCTTGGGGACTAGCGGGGGGAGCACAGATACGCAGTATTTT
-,TRBV30,TRBJ2-5,-,CASSSVFAKTQYF,TGTGCCAGTAGCTCAGTCTTCGCGAAGACCCAGTACTTC
many,TRBV20-1,TRBJ1-2,TRBD1,CSARSRDRGSNYGYTF,TGCAGTGCTAGGTCCCGGGACAGGGGTTCTAACTATGGCTACACCTTC
few,TRBV24-1,TRBJ1-5,-,CAASDPNRVNQPQHF,TGTGCCGCCAGTGATCCCAACAGGGTCAATCAGCCCCAGCATTTT
many,TRBV5-1,TRBJ2-4,TRBD2,CASSLGSRGRDIQYF,TGCGCCAGCAGCTTGGGCTCTCGGGGGAGGGACATTCAGTACTTC
-,TRBV20-1,TRBJ2-7,-,CSAIRGDYYEQYF,TGCAGTGCTATTCGGGGAGATTACTACGAGCAGTACTTC
-,TRBV28,TRBJ1-2,-,CASSRAGNYGYTF,TGTGCCAGCAGCCGGGCCGGTAACTATGGCTACACCTTC
-,TRBV9,TRBJ2-3,-,CASSVSGPDTQYF,TGTGCCAGCAGCGTATCAGGCCCTGATACGCAGTATTTT
medium-sized,TRBV19,TRBJ2-7,-,CASSRDTTYEQYF,TGTGCCAGTAGTAGGGACACCACCTACGAGCAGTACTTC
-,TRBV5-1,TRBJ2-7,-,CASSPEGLTSSYEQYF,TGCGCCAGCAGCCCCGAAGGTCTGACGAGCTCCTACGAGCAGTACTTC
many,TRBV14,TRBJ2-3,-,CASSPTGTPADTQYF,TGTGCCAGCAGCCCCACCGGGACCCCGGCAGATACGCAGTATTTT
many,TRBV29-1,TRBJ2-3,TRBD1,CSGGDRAMGDTQYF,TGCAGCGGGGGGGACAGGGCGATGGGAGATACGCAGTATTTT
few,TRBV6-2/TRBV6-3,TRBJ2-7,TRBD1,CASSWDRGDYEQYF,TGTGCCAGCAGTTGGGACAGGGGAGACTACGAGCAGTACTTC
few,TRBV2,TRBJ1-5,-,CASSDHSGSNQRQHF,TGTGCCAGCAGTGACCATTCAGGATCCAATCAGCGCCAGCATTTT
many,TRBV5-6,TRBJ2-7,TRBD1,CASSRSWGTGSYEQYF,TGTGCCAGCAGCCGATCCTGGGGGACAGGGTCCTACGAGCAGTACTTC
-,TRBV19,TRBJ2-2,-,CASRSGPGELFF,TGTGCCAGTAGATCAGGCCCCGGGGAGCTGTTTTTT
-,TRBV30,TRBJ1-2,-,CATPGQVSNYGYTF,TGTGCCACTCCCGGCCAGGTTTCTAACTATGGCTACACCTTC
many,TRBV19,TRBJ1-4,-,CASSIRGANEKLFF,TGTGCCAGTAGTATAAGAGGGGCTAATGAAAAACTGTTTTTT
medium-sized,TRBV20-1,TRBJ2-5,-,CSGGGGQETQYF,TGCAGTGGGGGGGGCGGACAAGAGACCCAGTACTTC
-,TRBV5-1,TRBJ2-1,TRBD2,CASSLVRAGGLENEQFF,TGCGCCAGCAGCTTGGTACGGGCGGGAGGGCTGGAAAATGAGCAGTTCTTC
medium-sized,TRBV28,TRBJ2-7,TRBD2,CASSIGLAVEQYF,TGTGCCAGCAGTATCGGACTAGCGGTCGAGCAGTACTTC
many,TRBV7-9,TRBJ2-7,TRBD1,CASSLISSGGRYEQYF,TGTGCCAGCAGCTTAATCAGTTCAGGGGGCCGCTACGAGCAGTACTTC
-,TRBV4-2,TRBJ2-7,TRBD2,CASSQAAGGHSYEQYF,TGTGCCAGCAGCCAAGCAGCGGGGGGGCACTCCTACGAGCAGTACTTC
many,TRBV5-1,TRBJ2-5,TRBD2,CASSLGLAGQETQYF,TGCGCCAGCAGCCTAGGACTAGCGGGGCAAGAGACCCAGTACTTC
few,TRBV10-2,TRBJ2-5,-,CASSEAAQETQYF,TGCGCCAGCAGTGAGGCTGCACAAGAGACCCAGTACTTC
many,TRBV4-1,TRBJ1-2,TRBD1,CASSQEGTATNYGYTF,TGCGCCAGCAGCCAAGAGGGGACAGCTACTAACTATGGCTACACCTTC
once,TRBV7-2,TRBJ1-6,TRBD1,CASSFRTGRNSPLHF,TGTGCCAGCAGCTTTCGGACAGGCAGAAATTCACCCCTCCACTTT
-,TRBV30,TRBJ1-1,TRBD1,CASGQNMNTEAFF,TGTGCCTCGGGACAGAACATGAACACTGAAGCTTTCTTT
-,TRBV20-1,TRBJ1-4,TRBD1,CSARVVTGTWANEKLFF,TGCAGTGCTAGAGTTGTGACAGGGACATGGGCTAATGAAAAACTGTTTTTT
-,TRBV19,TRBJ2-3,-,CASRKSGDMQYF,TGTGCCAGTCGGAAGTCAGGAGATATGCAGTATTTT